This T cell receptor beta chain was sequenced for a study of beta chain features in type 1 diabetes. About the study: Patients shared similar age, gender and cell yields with healthy donors.

Study observations and caveats: In every one of the four CD4+ subsets, TCRB CDR3s were moderately but significantly shorter in Type 1 diabetes patients.

V was pared by 5 bases and J by 3 bases, with 11 bases between. The CDR3 spans 14 residues. Germline loops: CDR1 SGHTA, CDR2 FQGNSA. Isolated RNA was reverse transcribed in full, so expressed TCRB transcripts were sequenced. Produced via immunoSEQ multiplex PCR; TCRdb's table is partial and in-frame only. The sample has 300,000 to 450,000 clones, around an eighth seen once. There are a few counts of this clone. Its antigen is not identified. The sequencing input was naive CD4+ T cells from blood. This receptor was obtained from a young woman with type 1 diabetes. The chain employs TRBV7-2 and TRBJ1-5, with D perhaps TRBD1 (5 bases). CDR3 sequence: CASSPPTVNQPQHF. The CDR3 coding sequence is TGTGCCAGCAGCCCACCGACAGTCAATCAGCCCCAGCATTTT.